This T cell receptor (beta chain) was recovered during a study of PD-1 blockade in classical Hodgkin lymphoma. Repertoires were generated with immunoSEQ multiplex PCR, while TCRdb's copy carries only in-frame clones and drops some. This table holds about 17,000 clones, around 76% found once. Germline lookup yields CDR1 MNHEY and CDR2 SMNVEV (reference sequence). After removal of 7 bases from V and 7 bases from J, the junction contained 9 bases not matched to a gene. The CDR3 length is 14 residues. After autologous stem cell transplantation all patients relapsed, and prior brentuximab vedotin exposure differed between cohorts.

The chain is built from TRBV27 and TRBJ2-5, with 10 bases identical to TRBD1. This specimen was peripheral blood mononuclear cells (PBMCs), taken before the second cycle of nivolumab. The sequence derives from a human donor with classical Hodgkin lymphoma. CDR3 sequence (DNA): TGTGCCAGCATCGACAGGGGGCGGTTAGGGACCCAGTACTTC. This translates into CASIDRGRLGTQYF.